This entry is about one T cell receptor (beta chain). Under the authors' procedure: How many nucleated cells were present was estimated from reference gene primer amplification. This table comes from immunoSEQ multiplex PCR, and its TCRdb copy is limited to in-frame clones, with some not included. V and J calls and clone size are those listed in that table; D and trimming were worked out from the DNA. The table lists under 250,000 clones, over 80% of them singletons. V was pared by 5 bases and J by 2 bases, with 3 bases between. CDR1 SNHLY and CDR2 FYNNEI come from the germline V gene. The CDR3 consists of 11 residues. The record originates from a study of blood T cell repertoires in COVID-19. Study at large: Samples representing acute and convalescent COVID-19 were sourced from the United States, Italy and Spain. Sources were T cells, B-cell-depleted T cells, or PBMCs; the material itself was cDNA or gDNA.

The sequencing input was peripheral blood. The rearrangement links TRBV2 to TRBJ2-5, with D hard to call. This clonotype originated in a woman in her thirties or forties who had recovered from COVID-19. CDR3 in amino acids: CASSPQETQYF. The CDR3 DNA reads TGTGCCAGCAGTCCGCAAGAGACCCAGTACTTC.